The T cell receptor (beta chain) described here comes from a study of T cell repertoires in cytomegalovirus infection. Via MiXCR, TCRdb re-called the reads, giving one row per CDR3 protein. The table includes some 920,000 distinct CDR3 sequences, approximately 31% detected once. The table lists this clonotype with many counts. Its antigen is unknown. There are 15 residues in the CDR3. V was clipped by 9 bases and J by 0 bases, with 15 bases between them. Germline V gene data show CDR1 as LNHDA and CDR2 as SQIVND (reference sequence). The rearrangement links TRBV19 to TRBJ2-1, with D unresolved. The material was cultured CD8+ T cells from PBMCs, obtained from culture after CMV antigen stimulation. The TCR comes from a human donor in good health (CMV status not recorded). Some clones in this sample may be carry-over from other donors' samples. The chain's CDR3 is CASSPDSSSYNEQFF. Here the CDR3 DNA reads TGTGCCAGCAGCCCTGATTCGAGCTCCTACAATGAGCAGTTCTTC.